The rows below give T cell receptor beta chains drawn from one sample of a study of human T cells and chemical hapten exposure. MiXCR was run by TCRdb on the RACE reads, yielding one entry per CDR3 protein. The table has about 300,000 distinct CDR3 sequences, roughly 6% seen once. This specimen was whole blood, taken in connection with sensitization to the hapten diphenylcyclopropenone (DPC). The receptors were sampled from a woman between 18 and 29 years old with alopecia areata. Some clones in this sample may be carry-over from other donors' samples. The CDR3 runs from the conserved cysteine through the conserved F or W. The D gene is left open where the match is weak. Expanded clones get a size class; other rows say once, few or many, or leave the size out.

v_call	cdr3_length	d_call	clone_size	j_call	cdr3_aa	cdr3_nt
TRBV11-2	17	.	few	TRBJ2-6	CASSLRGPSSGANVLTF	TGTGCCAGCAGCTTGAGGGGACCCAGCTCTGGGGCCAACGTCCTGACTTTC
TRBV7-3	15	TRBD1	many	TRBJ1-4	CASSETGTGGEKLFF	TGTGCCAGCAGCGAAACCGGGACAGGGGGTGAAAAACTGTTTTTT
TRBV10-3	13	.	many	TRBJ1-5	CAYRAHSNQPQHF	TGTGCCTACAGGGCCCATAGCAATCAGCCCCAGCATTTT
TRBV6-2/TRBV6-3	15	.	many	TRBJ1-4	CASLRTPATNEKLFF	TGTGCCAGCCTGAGGACACCTGCAACTAATGAAAAACTGTTTTTT
TRBV7-9	15	.	few	TRBJ1-2	CASSFLQALLNGYTF	TGTGCCAGCAGCTTTTTACAGGCTCTACTGAATGGCTACACCTTC
TRBV4-3	14	.	.	TRBJ1-1	CASSQEYKGNEAFF	TGCGCCAGCAGCCAAGAATATAAGGGAAATGAAGCTTTCTTT
TRBV7-2	14	TRBD1	many	TRBJ2-2	CASRIRTGTGELFF	TGTGCCAGCAGGATACGGACAGGGACCGGGGAGCTGTTTTTT
TRBV27	16	TRBD2	many	TRBJ2-7	CASSFSGGASSYEQYF	TGTGCCAGCAGTTTCTCGGGGGGGGCCAGCTCCTACGAGCAGTACTTC
TRBV5-1	12	TRBD2	many	TRBJ2-3	CASTIERGEQYF	TGCGCCTCCACTATCGAGCGGGGGGAGCAGTATTTT
TRBV7-8	14	.	many	TRBJ2-1	CASSPRATYNEQFF	TGTGCCAGCAGCCCCCGGGCCACCTACAATGAGCAGTTCTTC
TRBV10-3	13	.	.	TRBJ2-7	CALRGDRSYEQYF	TGTGCCCTCAGGGGGGACCGCTCCTACGAGCAGTACTTC
TRBV18	15	.	.	TRBJ2-7	CASSPPAQQRWEQYF	TGTGCCAGCTCACCACCAGCCCAACAGAGGTGGGAGCAGTACTTC
TRBV16	15	.	.	TRBJ1-4	CASSLQIATNEKLFF	TGTGCCAGCAGCCTCCAGATTGCAACTAATGAAAAACTGTTTTTT
TRBV6-1	15	.	.	TRBJ1-5	CASFPHQGFSTAQHF	TGTGCCAGTTTTCCCCACCAGGGTTTTTCGACAGCCCAGCATTTT
TRBV6-1	16	.	.	TRBJ2-3	CATRRRGLGGTDTQYF	TGTGCCACCCGGCGACGGGGATTGGGTGGCACAGATACGCAGTATTTT
TRBV28	18	.	many	TRBJ2-3	CASSSLFALGTDTDTQYF	TGTGCCAGCAGTTCCCTCTTTGCTCTGGGGACGGACACAGATACGCAGTATTTT
TRBV6-1	14	.	many	TRBJ1-4	CADHRAPTNEKLFF	TGTGCCGATCACAGGGCTCCAACTAATGAAAAACTGTTTTTT
TRBV7-2	16	.	many	TRBJ2-7	CASSLGARTGMSEQYF	TGTGCCAGCAGCTTAGGTGCGCGGACGGGCATGAGTGAGCAGTACTTC
TRBV15	13	.	few	TRBJ2-5	CAARLAQQETQYF	TGTGCCGCTAGATTAGCGCAGCAAGAGACCCAGTACTTC
TRBV12-3/TRBV12-4	16	.	few	TRBJ2-3	CASTRLGGSLGGTQYF	TGTGCCAGCACTCGCCTTGGGGGCAGCCTCGGAGGTACGCAGTATTTT
TRBV10-3	15	TRBD2	many	TRBJ2-1	CAISQTSGGADEQFF	TGTGCCATCAGCCAAACTAGCGGGGGGGCCGATGAGCAGTTCTTC
TRBV2	18	TRBD2	few	TRBJ2-5	CASSLPGLAGNFQETQYF	TGTGCCAGCAGCCTCCCGGGACTAGCGGGGAATTTCCAAGAGACCCAGTACTTC
TRBV3-1	15	.	.	TRBJ2-2	CASSQSILNTGELFF	TGTGCCAGCAGCCAATCAATCCTGAACACCGGGGAGCTGTTTTTT
TRBV27	15	.	many	TRBJ2-3	CASRWGSTYTDTQYF	TGTGCCAGCAGGTGGGGCTCGACTTACACAGATACGCAGTATTTT
TRBV11-2	17	.	few	TRBJ1-6	CASSLEGQLTYNSPLHF	TGTGCCAGCAGCTTAGAAGGACAGCTAACCTATAATTCACCCCTCCACTTT
TRBV7-2	16	TRBD2	many	TRBJ2-3	CASSSRSGGLSDTQYF	TGTGCCAGCAGCTCCCGTAGCGGGGGGCTTTCAGATACGCAGTATTTT
TRBV3-1	15	TRBD2	few	TRBJ2-2	CASSHASGDTGELFF	TGTGCCAGCAGCCACGCTAGCGGTGACACCGGGGAGCTGTTTTTT
TRBV7-9	16	TRBD1	.	TRBJ1-1	CASSFFWTGAGTEAFF	TGTGCCAGCAGCTTCTTCTGGACAGGGGCGGGAACTGAAGCTTTCTTT
TRBV18	17	TRBD1	many	TRBJ1-3	CASSPRLGQVTGNTIYF	TGTGCCAGCTCACCCCGACTCGGACAGGTGACTGGAAACACCATATATTTT
TRBV27	12	.	many	TRBJ2-5	CASSFGGETQYF	TGTGCCAGCAGTTTCGGCGGGGAGACCCAGTACTTC
TRBV7-9	17	.	few	TRBJ2-4	CASSSTGVGDTGGIQYF	TGTGCCAGCAGCTCGACTGGAGTAGGGGACACAGGCGGAATTCAGTACTTC
TRBV5-1	18	TRBD2	many	TRBJ2-3	CASSLGTTSGGAQDTQYF	TGCGCCAGCAGCTTGGGGACCACTAGCGGGGGGGCCCAAGATACGCAGTATTTT
TRBV25-1	14	.	many	TRBJ2-5	CASSSTASQETQYF	TGTGCCAGCAGTTCTACAGCCTCCCAAGAGACCCAGTACTTC
TRBV2	15	.	few	TRBJ1-5	CASSGTVTENQPQHF	TGTGCCAGCAGCGGGACGGTCACAGAAAATCAGCCCCAGCATTTT
TRBV5-1	16	.	.	TRBJ1-4	CASSLDEGGPNEKLFF	TGCGCCAGCAGCTTGGATGAGGGTGGACCTAATGAAAAACTGTTTTTT
TRBV12-3/TRBV12-4	13	.	many	TRBJ1-1	CASTQQGNTEAFF	TGTGCCAGCACCCAACAGGGGAACACTGAAGCTTTCTTT
TRBV5-1	15	.	many	TRBJ1-5	CASSLGQSSGQPQHF	TGCGCCAGCAGCTTGGGACAGAGTTCGGGTCAGCCCCAGCATTTT
TRBV7-9	15	.	.	TRBJ1-2	CASSPSSGRIHGYTF	TGTGCCAGCAGCCCGAGTTCGGGCAGGATCCATGGCTACACCTTC
TRBV5-1	12	TRBD1	many	TRBJ2-7	CASSKGQYEQYF	TGCGCCAGCAGCAAGGGACAGTACGAGCAGTACTTC
TRBV18	15	.	many	TRBJ1-5	CASSPDAKGYQPQHF	TGTGCCAGCTCACCAGATGCCAAGGGCTATCAGCCCCAGCATTTT
TRBV3-1	13	.	.	TRBJ1-6	CASSQGAGSPLHF	TGTGCCAGCAGCCAAGGTGCGGGTTCACCCCTCCACTTT
TRBV7-8	16	TRBD1	many	TRBJ1-2	CASSSLDRLINYGYTF	TGTGCCAGCAGCTCCCTGGACAGGCTAATCAACTATGGCTACACCTTC
TRBV12-5	15	.	many	TRBJ1-1	CASGFPDRMNTEAFF	TGTGCTAGTGGTTTTCCCGACAGAATGAACACTGAAGCTTTCTTT
TRBV12-3/TRBV12-4	15	TRBD1	.	TRBJ1-6	CASSLQGALNSPLHF	TGTGCCAGCAGTCTACAGGGGGCGCTTAATTCACCCCTCCACTTT
TRBV6-1	13	.	many	TRBJ1-5	CASSEATLQPQHF	TGTGCCAGCAGTGAAGCTACTCTTCAGCCCCAGCATTTT
TRBV5-4	14	.	.	TRBJ2-5	CASSLELRQETQYF	TGTGCCAGCAGCTTGGAACTGAGACAAGAGACCCAGTACTTC
TRBV6-2/TRBV6-3	16	TRBD2	many	TRBJ2-3	CASSSATSGGKVTQYF	TGTGCCAGCAGTTCTGCGACTAGCGGGGGAAAGGTAACGCAGTATTTT
TRBV29-1	12	TRBD1	few	TRBJ1-1	CSVAPGGTEAFF	TGCAGCGTTGCACCAGGGGGCACTGAAGCTTTCTTT
TRBV27	15	.	.	TRBJ1-4	CASSLSDHIGEKLFF	TGTGCCAGCAGTTTATCGGACCACATTGGGGAAAAACTGTTTTTT
TRBV5-5	17	.	.	TRBJ1-6	CASSWGIVRQGYSPLHF	TGTGCCAGCAGCTGGGGGATCGTGAGGCAGGGTTATTCACCCCTCCACTTT
TRBV28	15	.	.	TRBJ1-5	CATNTVGSGKQPQHF	TGTGCCACCAACACTGTGGGGTCGGGGAAACAGCCCCAGCATTTT
TRBV7-9	14	.	.	TRBJ1-1	CASSLAALNTEAFF	TGTGCCAGCAGCTTAGCGGCGTTGAACACTGAAGCTTTCTTT
TRBV7-2	14	.	many	TRBJ2-3	CASSFTFSLDTQYF	TGTGCCAGCAGCTTCACTTTCTCTCTAGATACGCAGTATTTT
TRBV20-1	15	TRBD1	many	TRBJ1-4	CSAREEDRAPEKLFF	TGCAGTGCTAGAGAAGAGGACAGGGCCCCAGAAAAACTGTTTTTT
TRBV6-5	15	.	.	TRBJ1-2	CASRVPGKRDYGYTF	TGTGCCAGCAGGGTACCGGGGAAGAGGGACTATGGCTACACCTTC
TRBV7-9	16	TRBD2	.	TRBJ2-7	CASSGNLAGGLYEQYF	TGTGCCAGCAGCGGCAACCTAGCGGGGGGTTTATACGAGCAGTACTTC
TRBV2	14	TRBD1	few	TRBJ1-6	CASSSTGGNSPLHF	TGTGCCAGCAGTTCGACAGGGGGGAATTCACCCCTCCACTTT
TRBV11-1	13	TRBD1	many	TRBJ1-2	CASSPDRSYGYTF	TGTGCCAGCAGCCCGGACAGGTCCTATGGCTACACCTTC
TRBV4-3	16	TRBD2	.	TRBJ2-1	CASSQTGSGGPNEQFF	TGCGCCAGCAGCCAAACGGGTAGCGGGGGGCCCAATGAGCAGTTCTTC
TRBV5-6	13	.	many	TRBJ1-2	CASSLGGADGYTF	TGTGCCAGCAGCTTGGGAGGGGCTGATGGCTACACCTTC